These T cell receptor beta chains were read from a single sample in a study of glioma-infiltrating T cells after dendritic cell vaccination. Sequencing was performed with immunoSEQ multiplex PCR; in TCRdb, only in-frame clones are kept and a portion is missing. The sample lists fewer than 100,000 clones; approximately 84% were seen once. Sequences were derived from blood, sampled before dendritic cell vaccination. The receptors originated from a human donor with glioblastoma. CDR3s include the opening cysteine and the closing phenylalanine or tryptophan. D genes are given only for firm matches. Clone size is shown for a subset of rows, as once, few, many or a class of expanded clone.

CASSHPAGQGVYEQFF	TGCGCCAGCAGCCACCCCGCGGGACAGGGGGTTTATGAGCAGTTCTTC	TRBV4-1	TRBJ2-1	.	TRBD1
CASTFGVDQPQHF	TGTGCCAGCACCTTCGGGGTTGATCAGCCCCAGCATTTT	TRBV18	TRBJ1-5	once	.
CATGTGEQDTQYF	TGTGCCACCGGGACAGGGGAGCAAGATACGCAGTATTTT	TRBV6-4	TRBJ2-3	.	TRBD1
CASRPTGGYGYTF	TGTGCCAGTAGACCAACAGGGGGGTATGGCTACACCTTC	TRBV19	TRBJ1-2	few	TRBD1
CASSDWTGNSNQPQHF	TGTGCCAGCAGTGATTGGACAGGGAATAGCAATCAGCCCCAGCATTTT	TRBV2	TRBJ1-5	.	TRBD1
CASTHPSSQETQYF	TGTGCCAGCACTCACCCTAGCAGCCAAGAGACCCAGTACTTC	TRBV28	TRBJ2-5	.	.
CASSQDVRERNQPQHF	TGTGCCAGCAGCCAAGATGTGCGGGAGCGCAATCAGCCCCAGCATTTT	TRBV4-2	TRBJ1-5	.	.
CASSKLDRIGYTF	TGTGCCAGCAGTAAACTAGACAGGATCGGCTACACCTTC	TRBV6-5	TRBJ1-2	.	.
CATSRWASGRAREQFF	TGTGCCACCAGCAGGTGGGCCAGCGGGAGGGCGAGGGAGCAGTTCTTC	TRBV15	TRBJ2-1	once	TRBD2
CATSRDLGLATNEQFF	TGTGCCACCAGCAGAGATCTCGGACTAGCCACCAATGAGCAGTTCTTC	TRBV15	TRBJ2-1	few	TRBD2
CASSRLAYNNEQFF	TGTGCCAGCAGTAGACTAGCGTATAACAATGAGCAGTTCTTC	TRBV28	TRBJ2-1	.	TRBD2
CASSVQGAANEKLFF	TGTGCCAGCAGTGTACAGGGGGCGGCTAATGAAAAACTGTTTTTT	TRBV6-1	TRBJ1-4	once	TRBD1
CASSVVGQGDSPLHF	TGTGCCAGTAGTGTGGTCGGACAGGGTGATTCACCCCTCCACTTT	TRBV19	TRBJ1-6	.	TRBD1
CASSQEVARDRGYEQYF	TGCGCCAGCAGCCAAGAAGTGGCCCGGGACAGGGGCTACGAGCAGTACTTC	TRBV4-1	TRBJ2-7	.	TRBD1
CASSAQGTNEKLFF	TGTGCCAGCAGTGCTCAGGGAACTAATGAAAAACTGTTTTTT	TRBV2	TRBJ1-4	once	.
CASSPRQNTEAFF	TGTGCCAGCAGCCCCCGACAGAACACTGAAGCTTTCTTT	TRBV5-5	TRBJ1-1	.	.
CASSVGTGATNEKLFF	TGTGCCAGCAGCGTTGGGACAGGGGCAACTAATGAAAAACTGTTTTTT	TRBV9	TRBJ1-4	.	TRBD1
CASSSGQGGTDTQYF	TGCGCCAGCAGCTCCGGACAGGGTGGGACAGATACGCAGTATTTT	TRBV5-1	TRBJ2-3	.	TRBD1
CASSRDRGPYEQYF	TGTGCCAGCAGCCGGGACAGGGGTCCCTACGAGCAGTACTTC	TRBV14	TRBJ2-7	.	TRBD1
CASSFSGVSTEAFF	TGTGCCAGCAGCTTTTCCGGGGTCTCCACTGAAGCTTTCTTT	TRBV11-3	TRBJ1-1	.	.
CASSETGQVTETQYF	TGTGCCAGCAGTGAAACGGGACAGGTAACGGAGACCCAGTACTTC	TRBV28	TRBJ2-5	few	TRBD1
CAIGGAGYGYTF	TGTGCCATAGGGGGGGCAGGCTATGGCTACACCTTC	TRBV27	TRBJ1-2	.	.
CASSIPGGNTGELFF	TGTGCCAGTAGTATTCCGGGGGGGAACACCGGGGAGCTGTTTTTT	TRBV19	TRBJ2-2	.	TRBD2
CASSLASGGDTQYF	TGTGCCAGCAGCTTGGCTAGCGGGGGAGATACGCAGTATTTT	TRBV7-9	TRBJ2-3	once	TRBD2
CASSFQQPANTGELFF	TGTGCCAGCAGCTTTCAACAGCCAGCGAACACCGGGGAGCTGTTTTTT	TRBV5-6	TRBJ2-2	.	.
CASSPPGLYEQYF	TGTGCCAGCTCACCACCGGGACTCTACGAGCAGTACTTC	TRBV18	TRBJ2-7	.	.
CASARGQSAEQYF	TGTGCCAGCGCTAGGGGACAATCGGCCGAGCAGTACTTC	TRBV6-5	TRBJ2-7	.	.
CASSVGTVQETQYF	TGTGCCAGCAGCGTAGGGACAGTTCAAGAGACCCAGTACTTC	TRBV9	TRBJ2-5	.	.
CASSPGGGATYEQYF	TGTGCCAGTAGTCCCGGGGGAGGTGCCACCTACGAGCAGTACTTC	TRBV19	TRBJ2-7	.	.
CASSIDGQDYEQYF	TGTGCCAGTAGTATAGATGGGCAGGACTACGAGCAGTACTTC	TRBV19	TRBJ2-7	.	.
CASSLGLAGVFNEQFF	TGTGCCAGCAGCTTAGGACTAGCGGGAGTTTTCAATGAGCAGTTCTTC	TRBV14	TRBJ2-1	.	TRBD2
CASSMDRRYVGGYTF	TGTGCCAGCAGTATGGACAGGAGGTATGTCGGCGGCTACACCTTC	TRBV27	TRBJ1-2	.	TRBD1
CASSRDSSYEQYF	TGTGCCAGCAGCCGGGACAGCTCCTACGAGCAGTACTTC	TRBV27	TRBJ2-7	.	TRBD1
CASSVHMNTEAFF	TGTGCCAGCAGCGTCCACATGAACACTGAAGCTTTCTTT	TRBV9	TRBJ1-1	.	.
CASSYYEQFF	TGTGCCAGCAGTTACTATGAGCAGTTCTTC	TRBV27	TRBJ2-1	.	.
CASSEGAFTEAFF	TGTGCCAGCTCTGAGGGGGCGTTCACTGAAGCTTTCTTT	TRBV14	TRBJ1-1	.	TRBD1
CAISGGGKGMNTEAFF	TGTGCCATCAGTGGGGGAGGGAAGGGGATGAACACTGAAGCTTTCTTT	TRBV10-3	TRBJ1-1	once	.
CASSVNRVPSGANVLTF	TGTGCCAGCAGCGTAAACAGGGTCCCCTCTGGGGCCAACGTCCTGACTTTC	TRBV9	TRBJ2-6	.	.
CASSISSYVPIAEAFF	TGTGCCAGTAGTATAAGTTCTTACGTCCCTATCGCTGAAGCTTTCTTT	TRBV19	TRBJ1-1	.	.
CASKPTRGFNEKLFF	TGCGCCAGCAAACCCACCCGGGGTTTTAATGAAAAACTGTTTTTT	TRBV5-1	TRBJ1-4	.	.
CASSAGTGNSPLHF	TGTGCCAGCAGCGCTGGGACAGGGAATTCACCCCTCCACTTT	TRBV9	TRBJ1-6	.	TRBD1
CASSTPASYEQYF	TGTGCCAGCAGTACCCCAGCGTCCTACGAGCAGTACTTC	TRBV6-5	TRBJ2-7	once	.
CASSYRQSYGYTF	TGCGCCAGCAGCTACCGACAGAGCTATGGCTACACCTTC	TRBV5-1	TRBJ1-2	.	.
CAWSVLAGSSGANVLTF	TGTGCCTGGAGTGTACTGGCGGGGAGCTCTGGGGCCAACGTCCTGACTTTC	TRBV30	TRBJ2-6	.	.
CASSQSQGLWGNTIYF	TGTGCCAGCAGTCAATCCCAGGGGCTTTGGGGAAACACCATATATTTT	TRBV7-8	TRBJ1-3	.	.
CASSNRYRDRPDWNQPQHF	TGTGCCAGTAGTAATCGATACCGGGACAGACCAGATTGGAATCAGCCCCAGCATTTT	TRBV19	TRBJ1-5	.	TRBD1
CASSWGGTANNEQFF	TGCGCCAGCAGCTGGGGGGGGACGGCAAACAATGAGCAGTTCTTC	TRBV5-1	TRBJ2-1	.	TRBD2
CASSLQGAEYNEQFF	TGTGCCAGCAGCTTACAGGGGGCGGAATACAATGAGCAGTTCTTC	TRBV9	TRBJ2-1	.	TRBD1
CASSGPRGGYNEQFF	TGTGCCAGCAGTGGGCCCCGCGGGGGTTACAATGAGCAGTTCTTC	TRBV2	TRBJ2-1	.	TRBD2
CASSADTGELFF	TGTGCCAGCAGTGCGGACACCGGGGAGCTGTTTTTT	TRBV6-1	TRBJ2-2	.	.
CASSDPDRGETQYF	TGTGCCAGCAGTGACCCGGACAGAGGGGAGACCCAGTACTTC	TRBV2	TRBJ2-5	.	.
CASKLSGGLGNQPQHF	TGTGCCAGCAAATTATCCGGAGGGCTAGGCAATCAGCCCCAGCATTTT	TRBV28	TRBJ1-5	.	.
CASSKQGGGSYEQYF	TGTGCCAGCAGCAAACAGGGGGGGGGCTCCTACGAGCAGTACTTC	TRBV4-2	TRBJ2-7	.	.
CASSGTFSSYNEQFF	TGTGCCAGCAGCGGGACATTTAGCTCCTACAATGAGCAGTTCTTC	TRBV5-4	TRBJ2-1	.	.
CASSLLSGQGASSYGYTF	.	TRBV27	TRBJ1-2	.	.
CASTTTGISYGYTF	TGTGCCAGCACCACTACAGGGATTAGCTATGGCTACACCTTC	TRBV28	TRBJ1-2	once	.
CASSYGGAGTYQPQHF	TGTGCCAGCAGTTACGGCGGGGCCGGGACGTATCAGCCCCAGCATTTT	TRBV28	TRBJ1-5	once	.